This record concerns one T cell receptor (beta chain) sequence. The target antigen is unknown. This sample stems from a study of cytomegalovirus exposure and HLA in healthy donors. Whole-study findings and limits: TCR beta chains numbering some 160 were designated cytomegalovirus-associated. Subsequent analysis of the 120 or so validation repertoires found a tendency for first-cohort TCR clusters to co-occur. Reported results showed that the classifier diagnosed cytomegalovirus status with high specificity and sensitivity. Rarity characterized most TCR sequences, yet some public TCRs appeared in many donors.

The V and J ends lost 2 bases and 3 bases, in that order; junction bases with no gene match: 3. Germline assignment: CDR1 KGHSH and CDR2 LQKENI. The CDR3 totals 15 residues. TCRdb keeps only in-frame clones here, not all; method: immunoSEQ multiplex PCR. The table includes about 120,000 clones, 70% to 90% detected once. The chain joins TRBV18 to TRBJ2-1; 8 nucleotides agree with TRBD2. The sequencing sample was made of PBMCs. The sequence was obtained from a woman under 30 in good health and CMV-seronegative. The CDR3 DNA is TGTGCCAGCTCACCAGGCGGGGGGAACTACAATGAGCAGTTCTTC. Amino acid sequence: CASSPGGGNYNEQFF.